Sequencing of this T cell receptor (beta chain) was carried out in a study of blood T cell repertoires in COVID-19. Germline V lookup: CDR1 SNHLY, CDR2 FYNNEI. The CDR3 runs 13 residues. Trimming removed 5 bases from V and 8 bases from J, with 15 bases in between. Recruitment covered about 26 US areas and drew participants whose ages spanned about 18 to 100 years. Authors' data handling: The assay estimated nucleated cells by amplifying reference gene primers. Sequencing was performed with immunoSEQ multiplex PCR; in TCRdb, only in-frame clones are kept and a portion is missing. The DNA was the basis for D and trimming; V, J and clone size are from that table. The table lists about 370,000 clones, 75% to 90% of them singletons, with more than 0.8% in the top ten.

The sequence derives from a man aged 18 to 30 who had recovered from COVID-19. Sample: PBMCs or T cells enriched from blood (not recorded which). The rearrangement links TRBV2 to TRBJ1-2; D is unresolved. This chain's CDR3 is CASSQISAGGYTF. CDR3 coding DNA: TGTGCCAGCAGTCAAATTTCGGCGGGAGGCTACACCTTC.